Below are 9 T cell receptor beta chains sequenced from a single sample in a study of early T cells in non-severe SARS-CoV-2 infection. A single record per CDR3 protein comes from TCRdb applying MiXCR to the 5' RACE reads. The repertoire holds more than 50,000 distinct CDR3 sequences, with 10% to 15% as singletons. Material: whole blood. These receptors came from an adult who was a healthcare worker with PCR-confirmed SARS-CoV-2 infection or an uninfected control (not recorded which).

The chain is built from TRBV7-6 and TRBJ2-7; a weak D match, TRBD2 (5 bases). The V gene's germline CDR1 is SGHVS and CDR2 FNYEAQ. CDR3 length: 16 amino acids. V lost 2 bases and J 2 bases, leaving 16 bases between the germline ends. CDR3 protein: CASSLQLRGLPYEQYF. As DNA, the CDR3 is TGTGCCAGCAGCTTACAGCTTCGGGGATTACCCTACGAGCAGTACTTC.

The CDR3 coding sequence is TGCGCCAGCGGCGAAGGGACAGGGAGCAATGAGCAGTTCTTC. It is translated as CASGEGTGSNEQFF. The chain has TRBV5-1 and TRBJ2-1; 9 nucleotides match TRBD1. Germline V gene data show CDR1 as SGHRS and CDR2 as YFSETQ. V shed 7 bases and J 6 bases; nucleotides not matched to a gene: 8. The CDR3 has 14 amino acids.

This chain connects TRBV29-1 to TRBJ2-3; D ambiguous. The CDR3 is made up of 15 amino acids. Germline values: CDR1 SQVTM, CDR2 ANQGSEA. The V and J ends lost 1 base and 0 bases respectively, with 11 bases between them. The CDR3 sequence is CSVEGTPTSTDTQYF. DNA for the CDR3: TGCAGCGTTGAAGGAACCCCGACTAGCACAGATACGCAGTATTTT.

This clonotype was picked up many times. V and J are TRBV7-9 and TRBJ2-2, with D unclear. The germline V and J ends were trimmed by 2 bases and 5 bases, with 3 bases remaining between them. The germline gives CDR1 SEHNR, CDR2 FQNEAQ (reference sequence). The CDR3 has 12 amino acids. The CDR3 sequence: CASSLITGELFF. The CDR3 coding sequence is TGTGCCAGCAGCTTAATAACCGGGGAGCTGTTTTTT.

The CDR3 sequence: CASSDGQVGNTIYF. CDR3 nucleotide sequence: TGTGCTTCTTCGGATGGACAAGTAGGAAACACCATATATTTT. J is TRBJ1-3 and V is TRBV7-7; TRBD1 is a possible D gene (5 bases). The CDR3 totals 14 residues. Germline V CDR1 and CDR2: SSHAT, FNYEAQ (reference sequence). The complete variable domain, with remaining parts taken from reference TRBV7-7 and TRBJ1-3, reads GAGVSQSPRYKVTKRGQDVTLRCDPISSHATLYWYQQALGQGPEFLTYFNYEAQPDKSGLPSDRFSAERPEGSISTLTIQRTEQRDSAMYRCASSDGQVGNTIYFGEGSWLTVV.

This clonotype was seen at least ten times. The CDR3 protein is CASSLESSGYNEQFF. For the CDR3, the DNA is TGTGCCAGCAGCTTAGAGTCTAGCGGGTACAATGAGCAGTTCTTC. The genes are TRBV7-8 and TRBJ2-1; 8 nucleotides align to TRBD2. V lost 1 base, J lost 4 bases, and 3 bases stayed unmatched. CDR1 SGHVS and CDR2 FQNEAQ come from the germline V gene. This CDR3 contains 15 residues.

This clonotype has a handful of counts. The chain is built from TRBV7-9 and TRBJ2-6; no firm D call. V shed 5 bases and J shed 1 base, with 9 bases lying between them. The germline V gene encodes CDR1 SEHNR and CDR2 FQNEAQ (reference sequence). This CDR3 is 15 amino acids long. The CDR3 region is CASSPVPSGANVLTF. The CDR3, as DNA: TGTGCCAGCAGCCCAGTCCCTTCTGGGGCCAACGTCCTGACTTTC.

In its sample, this clonotype was seen many times. The CDR3 sequence is CAWSSGTSTDTQYF. The DNA for the CDR3 is TGTGCCTGGAGTTCTGGGACTAGCACAGATACGCAGTATTTT. The chain is built from TRBV30 and TRBJ2-3; D perhaps matches TRBD2 (6 bases). Between the trimmed V and J ends, which lost 2 bases and 0 bases, there was a span of 9 bases. The CDR3 totals 14 residues. CDR1 is GTSNPN and CDR2 is SVGIG in the germline V gene (reference sequence).

This clonotype was seen at least ten times. The chain joins TRBV29-1 to TRBJ2-3, with TRBD2 as a possible D gene (5 bases). The CDR3 is made up of 13 amino acids. Germline lookup yields CDR1 SQVTM and CDR2 ANQGSEA. Trimming took 5 bases from V and 2 from J, leaving 11 bases between them. In nucleotides, the CDR3 is TGCAGCGTTTTCTGGGGAGACACAGATACGCAGTATTTT. Protein sequence: CSVFWGDTDTQYF.